The sequence of this T cell receptor beta chain was determined in a study of Graves' ophthalmopathy and Graves' hyperthyroidism. The CDR3 length is 15 residues. Germline-derived CDR1 and CDR2 are MNHNS and SASEGT. Overall study results and limits: Among thyroid clonotypes expanded above 0.001 frequency, most also appeared in blood.

The authors amplified TCR beta CDR3 regions from RNA transcripts. HTBI primers were used in a first-round RT-PCR, which preceded a second-round multiplex PCR. TCRdb reanalysed the multiplex PCR reads using MiXCR and keeps one entry per CDR3 protein. This sample has 900,000 to 1,200,000 distinct CDR3 sequences, with less than 45% found just once. Comment on this clonotype: The antigen remains unidentified. Relative to the germline gene, one junction end is altered; a read error may explain this.

V gene TRBV6-1 combines with J gene TRBJ2-5, with 8 bases lining up with TRBD2. This TCR derives from an adult man with Graves' hyperthyroidism. Sequenced sample: peripheral blood or thyroid tissue (not recorded which). CDR3 in DNA: TGTGCCAGCGAGCGGGACGGACTAGCAAGAGAGGCCCAGTACTTC. This codes for CASERDGLAREAQYF.